This T cell receptor (beta chain) is from a study of blood T cell repertoires in COVID-19. Study details: PBMCs, B-cell-depleted T cells, or T cells were the source of the cDNA or gDNA that made up the material.

The CDR3 runs 13 residues. Germline loops: CDR1 SNHLY, CDR2 FYNNEI. Trimming took off 5 bases at V and 7 bases at J, with 14 bases between the two ends. The method was immunoSEQ multiplex PCR; TCRdb's version includes in-frame clones alone and lacks a portion of them. The data hold 110,000 to 150,000 clones, with 88% observed a single time. This clonotype was sampled from a man aged 65 to 85 with acute or convalescent COVID-19. The gene calls are TRBV2 and TRBJ1-1; a possible D gene is TRBD1 (6 bases). The sequencing sample was made of peripheral blood. The CDR3 is CASSLDSRGEAFF. The CDR3 DNA reads as TGTGCCAGCAGTCTGGACAGCCGGGGTGAAGCTTTCTTT.